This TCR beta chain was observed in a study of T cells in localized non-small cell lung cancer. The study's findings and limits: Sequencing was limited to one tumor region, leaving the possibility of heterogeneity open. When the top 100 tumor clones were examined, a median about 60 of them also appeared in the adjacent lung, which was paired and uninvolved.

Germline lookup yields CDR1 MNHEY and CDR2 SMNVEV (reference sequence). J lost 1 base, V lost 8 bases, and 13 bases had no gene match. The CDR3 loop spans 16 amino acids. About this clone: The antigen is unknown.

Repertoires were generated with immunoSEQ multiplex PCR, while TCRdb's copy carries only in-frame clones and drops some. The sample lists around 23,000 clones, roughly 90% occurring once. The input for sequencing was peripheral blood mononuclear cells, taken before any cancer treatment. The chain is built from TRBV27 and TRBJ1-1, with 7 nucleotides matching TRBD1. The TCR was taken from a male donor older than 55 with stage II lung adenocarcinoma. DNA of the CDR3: TGTGCCAGCTGGGATAGAAGGGGGCAGGGGAACACTGAAGCTTTCTTT. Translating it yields CASWDRRGQGNTEAFF.